This note documents a single T cell receptor (beta chain) sequence. With V trimmed by 5 bases and J by 0 bases, 11 bases remained unmatched. CDR3 length: 17 residues. Per germline, CDR1 SEHNR and CDR2 FQNEAQ (reference sequence). TCRdb re-analysed the 5' RACE reads in MiXCR, keeping a single row per CDR3 protein. The sample holds fewer than 80,000 distinct CDR3 sequences, 10% to 15% seen once. The record originates from a study of early T cells in non-severe SARS-CoV-2 infection. For the study at large: Whole-blood bulk RNA, unsorted, was sequenced, and chains were unpaired.

This clonotype was obtained from an adult who was a healthcare worker with PCR-confirmed SARS-CoV-2 infection or an uninfected control (not recorded which). This sequence joins TRBV7-9 and TRBJ2-3, with TRBD2 identical over 7 bases. Input material: whole blood. CDR3: CASSPIVAGVSTDTQYF. For the CDR3, the DNA is TGTGCCAGCAGCCCGATTGTTGCGGGAGTTAGCACAGATACGCAGTATTTT. Together with reference TRBV7-9 and TRBJ2-3, the CDR3 gives the full variable domain: DTGVSQNPRHKITKRGQNVTFRCDPISEHNRLYWYRQTLGQGPEFLTYFQNEAQLEKSRLLSDRFSAERPKGSFSTLEIQRTEQGDSAMYLCASSPIVAGVSTDTQYFGPGTRLTVL.